This TCR beta chain comes out of a study of blood T cell repertoires in COVID-19. Study at large: COVID-19 samples collected from the United States, Italy and Spain covered acute and convalescent phases. The analysed material was cDNA or gDNA that came from T cells, B-cell-depleted T cells, or PBMCs.

Under the authors' procedure: For nucleated cells, counts were estimated from reference gene primer amplification. Only in-frame clones appear in the TCRdb table, and some are missing; sequencing was by immunoSEQ multiplex PCR. From that table come the V and J calls and clone size; the DNA was used to work out D and trimming. The data hold roughly 66,000 clones, with 65% to 85% observed a single time. This TCR derives from a woman in her fifties or sixties with acute or convalescent COVID-19. The source material was peripheral blood.

CDR3 sequence reads: CASSLALAPPDTQYF. CDR3 nucleotides: TGCGCCAGCAGCTTGGCACTTGCCCCTCCCGATACGCAGTATTTT. The rearrangement links TRBV5-1 to TRBJ2-3; D gene unclear. Germline V lookup: CDR1 SGHRS, CDR2 YFSETQ. This CDR3 region has 15 residues. The germline V and J ends were trimmed by 0 bases and 6 bases, with 14 bases remaining between them.